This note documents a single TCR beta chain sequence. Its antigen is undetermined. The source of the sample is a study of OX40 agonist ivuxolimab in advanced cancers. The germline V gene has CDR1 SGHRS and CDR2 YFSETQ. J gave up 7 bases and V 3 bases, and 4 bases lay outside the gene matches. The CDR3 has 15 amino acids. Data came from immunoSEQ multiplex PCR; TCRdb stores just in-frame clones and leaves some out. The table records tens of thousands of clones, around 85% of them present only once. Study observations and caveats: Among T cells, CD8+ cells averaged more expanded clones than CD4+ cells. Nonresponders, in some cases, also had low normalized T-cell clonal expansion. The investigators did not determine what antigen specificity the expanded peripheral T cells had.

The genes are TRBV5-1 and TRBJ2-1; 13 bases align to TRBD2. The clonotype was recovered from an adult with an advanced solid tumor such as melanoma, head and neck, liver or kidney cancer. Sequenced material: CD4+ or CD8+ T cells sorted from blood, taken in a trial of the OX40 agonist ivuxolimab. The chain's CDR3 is CASSWSTSGRNEQFF. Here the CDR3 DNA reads TGCGCCAGCAGCTGGTCGACTAGCGGGAGGAATGAGCAGTTCTTC.